Presented here are 5 T cell receptor beta chains from one specimen sequenced in a study of a mutant IDH1 vaccine in newly diagnosed glioma. The data were produced by immunoSEQ multiplex PCR, yet TCRdb's version contains in-frame clones alone and is incomplete. This table has 45,000 to 55,000 clones, around four fifths appearing once. Their specific antigens are unknown. Time point given: week 35, safety follow-up. Vaccinated patients received 300 ug of mutant IDH1 20-mer peptide per dose, with topical imiquimod. The input for sequencing was PBMCs, taken from a glioma patient whose treatment included an IDH1 peptide vaccine. Receptors originate from a middle-aged man with glioma.

The rearrangement joins TRBV13 to TRBJ2-5; no reliable D call. Germline CDR1 reads PRHDT; CDR2 reads FYEKMQ (reference sequence). The V end was cut by 1 base, the J end by 1 base, with 10 bases between. The CDR3 extends over 15 amino acids. DNA for the CDR3: TGTGCCAGCAGCTTAGCGCGGTGGGGCCAAGAGACCCAGTACTTC. Its protein is CASSLARWGQETQYF.

The V gene is TRBV13, the J gene TRBJ1-1; tentatively, D is TRBD1 (6 bases). Germline CDR1 reads PRHDT; CDR2 reads FYEKMQ (reference sequence). The CDR3 runs to 17 residues. V was trimmed by 1 base and J by 3 bases, leaving 18 bases between them. The DNA for the CDR3 is TGTGCCAGCAGCTTAGTGCCCTTGACAGGAGGAGACACTGAAGCTTTCTTT. Its translation is CASSLVPLTGGDTEAFF.

The CDR3 DNA is TGTGCCAGCAGCATGGACATTATGAACACTGAAGCTTTCTTT. It encodes CASSMDIMNTEAFF. This sequence joins TRBV7-2 and TRBJ1-1, with a tentative D call TRBD1 (5 bases). Germline V gene sequence: CDR1 SGHTA, CDR2 FQGNSA. V lost 5 bases and J lost 0, with 10 bases in between. This CDR3 has 14 residues.

The rearrangement links TRBV20-1 to TRBJ2-2; no reliable D call. The CDR3 loop spans 11 amino acids. Germline lookup yields CDR1 DFQATT and CDR2 SNEGSKA (reference sequence). V was cut by 0 bases and J by 10 bases, with 6 bases left in between. The CDR3 sequence: CSARDRSELFF. In nucleotides, the CDR3 is TGCAGTGCTAGAGATCGTTCGGAGCTGTTTTTT.

This clone was counted a few times. The chain combines TRBV18 with TRBJ1-3; D might be TRBD1 (5 bases). There are 16 residues in the CDR3. The V gene's germline CDR1 is KGHSH and CDR2 LQKENI. V lost 0 bases and J 4 bases, leaving 13 bases between the germline ends. In nucleotides, the CDR3 is TGTGCCAGCTCACCACCGCAGGGCTTGGCGGGAAACACCATATATTTT. Encoded protein: CASSPPQGLAGNTIYF.